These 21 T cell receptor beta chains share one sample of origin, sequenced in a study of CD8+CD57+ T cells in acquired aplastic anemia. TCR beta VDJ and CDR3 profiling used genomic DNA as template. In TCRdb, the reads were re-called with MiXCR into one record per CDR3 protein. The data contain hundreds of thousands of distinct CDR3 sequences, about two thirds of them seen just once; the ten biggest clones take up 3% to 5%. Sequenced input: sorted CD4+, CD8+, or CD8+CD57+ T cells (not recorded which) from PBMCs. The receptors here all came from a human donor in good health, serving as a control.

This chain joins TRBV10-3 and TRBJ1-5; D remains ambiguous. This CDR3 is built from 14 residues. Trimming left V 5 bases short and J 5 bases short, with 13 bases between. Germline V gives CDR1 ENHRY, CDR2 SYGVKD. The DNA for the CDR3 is TGTGCCATCAGTACCGGACCCATCGATCAGCCCCAGCATTTT. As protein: CAISTGPIDQPQHF.

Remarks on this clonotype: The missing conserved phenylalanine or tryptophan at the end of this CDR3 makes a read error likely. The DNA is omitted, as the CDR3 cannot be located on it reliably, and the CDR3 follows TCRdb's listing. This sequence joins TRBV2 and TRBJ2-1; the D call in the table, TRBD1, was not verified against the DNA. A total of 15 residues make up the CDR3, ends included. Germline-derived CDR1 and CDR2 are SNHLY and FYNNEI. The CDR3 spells CASRGGGGGRRPDFR.

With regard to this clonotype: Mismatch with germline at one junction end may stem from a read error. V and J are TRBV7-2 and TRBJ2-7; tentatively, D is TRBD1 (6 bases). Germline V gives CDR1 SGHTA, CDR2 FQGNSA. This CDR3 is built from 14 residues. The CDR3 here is CASSLPGDQPEHYF. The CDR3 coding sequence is TGTGCCAGCAGCTTGCCAGGGGATCAGCCCGAGCATTACTTC.

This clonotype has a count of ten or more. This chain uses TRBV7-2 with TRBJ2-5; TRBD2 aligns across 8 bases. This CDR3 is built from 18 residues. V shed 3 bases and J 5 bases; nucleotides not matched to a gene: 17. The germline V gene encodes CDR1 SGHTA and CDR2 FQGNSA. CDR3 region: CASSLSSLGGGFPETQYF. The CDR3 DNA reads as TGTGCCAGCAGCTTGTCCTCTCTAGGCGGGGGGTTTCCGGAGACCCAGTACTTC.

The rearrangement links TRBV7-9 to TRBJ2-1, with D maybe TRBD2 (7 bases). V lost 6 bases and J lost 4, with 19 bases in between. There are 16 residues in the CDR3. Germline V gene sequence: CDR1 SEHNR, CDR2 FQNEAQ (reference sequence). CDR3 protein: CASSSRGGWEYNEQFF. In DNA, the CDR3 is TGTGCCAGCAGTTCAAGGGGGGGCTGGGAGTACAATGAGCAGTTCTTC. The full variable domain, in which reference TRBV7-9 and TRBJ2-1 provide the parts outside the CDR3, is DTGVSQNPRHKITKRGQNVTFRCDPISEHNRLYWYRQTLGQGPEFLTYFQNEAQLEKSRLLSDRFSAERPKGSFSTLEIQRTEQGDSAMYLCASSSRGGWEYNEQFFGPGTRLTVL.

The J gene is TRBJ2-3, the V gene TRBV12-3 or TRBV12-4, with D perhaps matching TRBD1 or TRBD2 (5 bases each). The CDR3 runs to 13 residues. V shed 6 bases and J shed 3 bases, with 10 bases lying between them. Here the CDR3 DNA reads TGTGCCAGCAGGTGGGGCGGGACAGATACGCAGTATTTT. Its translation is CASRWGGTDTQYF.

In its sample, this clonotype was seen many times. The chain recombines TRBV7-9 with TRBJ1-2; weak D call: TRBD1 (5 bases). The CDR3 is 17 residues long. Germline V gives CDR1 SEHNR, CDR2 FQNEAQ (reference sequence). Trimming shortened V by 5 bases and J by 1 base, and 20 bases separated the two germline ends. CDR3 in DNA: TGTGCCAGCAGCCTAACCCCGAGATTAGGGGTTAACTATGGCTACACCTTC. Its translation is CASSLTPRLGVNYGYTF.

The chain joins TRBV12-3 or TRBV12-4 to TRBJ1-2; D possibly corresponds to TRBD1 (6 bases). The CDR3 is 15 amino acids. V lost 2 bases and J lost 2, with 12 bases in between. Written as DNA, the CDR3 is TGTGCCAGCAGTTTAATAGGGGGACGAAACTATGGCTACACCTTC. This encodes CASSLIGGRNYGYTF.

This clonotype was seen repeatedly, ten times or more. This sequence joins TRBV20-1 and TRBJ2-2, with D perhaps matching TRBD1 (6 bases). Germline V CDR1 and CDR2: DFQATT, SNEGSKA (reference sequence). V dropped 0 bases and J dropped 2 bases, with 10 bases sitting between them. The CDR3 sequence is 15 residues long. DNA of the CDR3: TGCAGTGCTAGAGATTTCAGGGGAAACACCGGGGAGCTGTTTTTT. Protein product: CSARDFRGNTGELFF.

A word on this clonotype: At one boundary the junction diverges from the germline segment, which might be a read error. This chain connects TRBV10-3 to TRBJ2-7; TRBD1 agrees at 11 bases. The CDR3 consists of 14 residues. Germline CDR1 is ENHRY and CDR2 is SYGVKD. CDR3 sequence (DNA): TGTGCCAGCAGTGGGGACAGGGGGGAGTACAAGCAGTACTTC. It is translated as CASSGDRGEYKQYF.

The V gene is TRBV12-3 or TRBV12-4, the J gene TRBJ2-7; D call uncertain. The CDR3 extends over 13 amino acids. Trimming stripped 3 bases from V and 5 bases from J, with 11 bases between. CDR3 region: CASSFSWRDEQYF. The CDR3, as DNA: TGTGCCAGCAGTTTTTCTTGGCGCGACGAGCAGTACTTC.

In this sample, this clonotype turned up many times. The CDR3 DNA sequence: TGCAGTGCTAGATCGGCTGAAACCGGGGAGCTGTTTTTT. It is translated as CSARSAETGELFF. The V gene is TRBV20-1, the J gene TRBJ2-2; no definite D call. CDR1 and CDR2 (germline): DFQATT, SNEGSKA (reference sequence). Trimming took 2 bases from V and 5 from J, leaving 9 bases between them. This CDR3 has 13 amino acids.

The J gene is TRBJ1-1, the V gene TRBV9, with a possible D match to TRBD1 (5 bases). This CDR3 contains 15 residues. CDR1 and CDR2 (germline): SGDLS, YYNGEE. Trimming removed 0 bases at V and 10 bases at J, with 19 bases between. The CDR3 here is CASSVAGNLGLVAFF. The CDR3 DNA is TGTGCCAGCAGCGTAGCCGGGAATTTGGGACTTGTAGCTTTCTTT. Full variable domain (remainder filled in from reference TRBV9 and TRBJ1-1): DSGVTQTPKHLITATGQRVTLRCSPRSGDLSVYWYQQSLDQGLQFLIQYYNGEERAKGNILERFSAQQFPDLHSELNLSSLELGDSALYFCASSVAGNLGLVAFFGQGTRLTVV.

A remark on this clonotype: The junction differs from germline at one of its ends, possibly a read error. The CDR3 bases are TGTGCCAGCAGTATCGGACAGGGTTCTGAAGTTTTCTTT. This encodes CASSIGQGSEVFF. The chain uses TRBV10-3 and TRBJ1-1; 8 nucleotides match TRBD1. The CDR3 spans 13 residues. The germline V gene encodes CDR1 ENHRY and CDR2 SYGVKD.

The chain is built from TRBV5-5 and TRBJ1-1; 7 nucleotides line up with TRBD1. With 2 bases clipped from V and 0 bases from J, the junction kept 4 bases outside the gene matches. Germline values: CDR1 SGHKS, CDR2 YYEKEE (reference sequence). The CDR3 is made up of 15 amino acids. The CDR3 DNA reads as TGTGCCAGCAGCTTAGCACAGGGGATGAACACTGAAGCTTTCTTT. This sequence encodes CASSLAQGMNTEAFF.

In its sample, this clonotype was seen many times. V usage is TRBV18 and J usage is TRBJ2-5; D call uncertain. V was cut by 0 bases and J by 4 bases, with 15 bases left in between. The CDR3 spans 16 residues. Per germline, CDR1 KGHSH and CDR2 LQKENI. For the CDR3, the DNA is TGTGCCAGCTCACCACCGTCCACTGTGAAGGGAGAGACCCAGTACTTC. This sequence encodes CASSPPSTVKGETQYF. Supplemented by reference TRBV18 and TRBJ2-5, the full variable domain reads NAGVMQNPRHLVRRRGQEARLRCSPMKGHSHVYWYRQLPEEGLKFMVYLQKENIIDESGMPKERFSAEFPKEGPSILRIQQVVRGDSAAYFCASSPPSTVKGETQYFGPGTRLLVL.

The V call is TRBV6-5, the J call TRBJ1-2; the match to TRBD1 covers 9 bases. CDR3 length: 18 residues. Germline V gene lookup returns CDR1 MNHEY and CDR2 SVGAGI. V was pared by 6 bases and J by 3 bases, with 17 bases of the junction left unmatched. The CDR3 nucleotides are TGTGCCAGCAGACCCTCCGGGACAGGGTTATTCATTTACTATGGCTACACCTTC. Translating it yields CASRPSGTGLFIYYGYTF.

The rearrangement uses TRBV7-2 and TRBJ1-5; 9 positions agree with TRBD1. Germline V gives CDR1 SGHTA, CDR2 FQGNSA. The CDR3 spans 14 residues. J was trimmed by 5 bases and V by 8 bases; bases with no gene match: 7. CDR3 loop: CASGRQGGDQPQHF. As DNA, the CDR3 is TGTGCCAGCGGACGACAGGGGGGGGATCAGCCCCAGCATTTT.

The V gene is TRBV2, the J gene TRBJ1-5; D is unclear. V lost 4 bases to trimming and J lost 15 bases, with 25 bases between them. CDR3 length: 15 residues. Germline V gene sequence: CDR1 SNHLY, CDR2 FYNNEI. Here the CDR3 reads CASSVRLANTGELHF. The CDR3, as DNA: TGTGCCAGCAGTGTGCGACTAGCGAACACTGGGGAGCTGCATTTT.

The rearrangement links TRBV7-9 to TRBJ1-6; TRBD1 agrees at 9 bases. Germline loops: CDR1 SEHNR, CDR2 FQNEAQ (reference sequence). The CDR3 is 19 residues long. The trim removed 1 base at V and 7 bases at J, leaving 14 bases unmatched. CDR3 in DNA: TGTGCCAGCAGCTTAGAGGGACAGGGCAATGAAAAACTGAATTCACCCCTCCACTTT. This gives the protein CASSLEGQGNEKLNSPLHF.

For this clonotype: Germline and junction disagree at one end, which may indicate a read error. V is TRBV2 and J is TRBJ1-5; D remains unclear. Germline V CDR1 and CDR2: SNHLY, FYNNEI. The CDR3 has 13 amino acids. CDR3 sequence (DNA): TGTGCCACTAGAATGGGTAGCAATCCGCCCCAGCACTTT. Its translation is CATRMGSNPPQHF.